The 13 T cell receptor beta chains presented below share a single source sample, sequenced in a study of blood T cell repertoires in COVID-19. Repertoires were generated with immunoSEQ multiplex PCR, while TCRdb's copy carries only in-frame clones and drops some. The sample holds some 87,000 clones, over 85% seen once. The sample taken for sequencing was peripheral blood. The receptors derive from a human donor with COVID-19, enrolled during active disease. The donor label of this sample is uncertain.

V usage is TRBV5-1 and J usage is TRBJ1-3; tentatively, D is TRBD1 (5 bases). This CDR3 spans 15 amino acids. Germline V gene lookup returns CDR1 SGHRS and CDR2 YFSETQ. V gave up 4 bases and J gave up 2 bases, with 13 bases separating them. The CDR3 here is CASSQAGDPGNTIYF. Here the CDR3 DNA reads TGCGCCAGCAGCCAAGCGGGGGACCCTGGAAACACCATATATTTT. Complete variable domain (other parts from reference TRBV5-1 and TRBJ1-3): KAGVTQTPRYLIKTRGQQVTLSCSPISGHRSVSWYQQTPGQGLQFLFEYFSETQRNKGNFPGRFSGRQFSNSRSEMNVSTLELGDSALYLCASSQAGDPGNTIYFGEGSWLTVV.

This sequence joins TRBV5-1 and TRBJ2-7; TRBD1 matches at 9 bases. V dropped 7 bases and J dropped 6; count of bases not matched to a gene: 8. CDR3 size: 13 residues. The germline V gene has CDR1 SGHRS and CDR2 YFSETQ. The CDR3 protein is CASDPGQGLEQYF. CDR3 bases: TGCGCCAGCGATCCGGGACAGGGCCTCGAGCAGTACTTC. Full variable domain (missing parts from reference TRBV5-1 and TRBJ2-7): KAGVTQTPRYLIKTRGQQVTLSCSPISGHRSVSWYQQTPGQGLQFLFEYFSETQRNKGNFPGRFSGRQFSNSRSEMNVSTLELGDSALYLCASDPGQGLEQYFGPGTRLTVT.

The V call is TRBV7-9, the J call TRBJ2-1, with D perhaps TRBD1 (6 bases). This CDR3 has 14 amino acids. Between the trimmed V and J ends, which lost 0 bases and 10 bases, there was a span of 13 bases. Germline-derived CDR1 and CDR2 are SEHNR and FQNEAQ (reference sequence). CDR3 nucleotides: TGTGCCAGCAGCTTAGCGGGGACAATCCGAGAGCAGTTCTTC. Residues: CASSLAGTIREQFF.

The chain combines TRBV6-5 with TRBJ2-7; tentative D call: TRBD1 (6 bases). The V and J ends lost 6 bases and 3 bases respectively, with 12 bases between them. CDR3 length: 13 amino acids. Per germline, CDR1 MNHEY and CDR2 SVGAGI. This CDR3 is CASSSGQDYEQYF. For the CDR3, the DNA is TGTGCCAGCAGCTCGGGACAAGACTACGAGCAGTACTTC.

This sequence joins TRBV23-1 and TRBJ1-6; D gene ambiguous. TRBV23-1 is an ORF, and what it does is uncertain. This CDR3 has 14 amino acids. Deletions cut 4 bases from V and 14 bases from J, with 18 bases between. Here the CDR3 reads CASSRGPAWRALHF. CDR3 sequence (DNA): TGCGCCAGCAGTCGAGGCCCGGCCTGGAGGGCCCTCCACTTT.

In nucleotides, the CDR3 is TGTGCCAGCAGTTTTACTGGGGCCAACGTCCTGACTTTC. This sequence encodes CASSFTGANVLTF. The J gene is TRBJ2-6, the V gene TRBV11-1, with unresolved D. Germline V gene data show CDR1 as SGHAT and CDR2 as FQDESV (reference sequence). The CDR3 is made up of 13 amino acids. Between the trimmed V and J ends, which lost 6 bases and 2 bases, there was a span of 5 bases.

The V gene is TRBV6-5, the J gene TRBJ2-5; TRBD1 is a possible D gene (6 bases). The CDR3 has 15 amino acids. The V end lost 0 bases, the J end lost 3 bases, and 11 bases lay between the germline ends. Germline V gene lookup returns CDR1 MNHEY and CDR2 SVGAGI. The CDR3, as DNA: TGTGCCAGCAGTTACTCCCGACAGGTGAAAGAGACCCAGTACTTC. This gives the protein CASSYSRQVKETQYF.

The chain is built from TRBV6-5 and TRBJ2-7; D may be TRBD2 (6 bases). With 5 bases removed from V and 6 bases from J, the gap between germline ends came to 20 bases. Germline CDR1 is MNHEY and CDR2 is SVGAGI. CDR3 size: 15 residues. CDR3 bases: TGTGCCAGCAGTACGGTCCGGGGAGGTGGTAGCGAGCAGTACTTC. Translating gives CASSTVRGGGSEQYF.

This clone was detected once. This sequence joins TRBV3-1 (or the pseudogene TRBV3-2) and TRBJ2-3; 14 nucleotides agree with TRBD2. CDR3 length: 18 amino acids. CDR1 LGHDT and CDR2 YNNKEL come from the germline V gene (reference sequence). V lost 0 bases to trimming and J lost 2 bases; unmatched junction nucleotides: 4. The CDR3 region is CASSQDWTSGGNTDTQYF. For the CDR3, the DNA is TGTGCCAGCAGCCAAGACTGGACTAGCGGGGGGAACACAGATACGCAGTATTTT.

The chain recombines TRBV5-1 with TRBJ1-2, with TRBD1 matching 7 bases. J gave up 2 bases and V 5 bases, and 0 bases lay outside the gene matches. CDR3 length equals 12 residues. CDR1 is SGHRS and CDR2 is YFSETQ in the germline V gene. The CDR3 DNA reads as TGCGCCAGCAGGACAGGGAACTATGGCTACACCTTC. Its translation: CASRTGNYGYTF.

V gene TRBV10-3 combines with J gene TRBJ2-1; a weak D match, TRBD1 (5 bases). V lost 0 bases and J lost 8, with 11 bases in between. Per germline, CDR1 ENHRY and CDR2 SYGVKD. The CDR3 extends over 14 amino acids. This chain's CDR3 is CAISESRQTHEQFF. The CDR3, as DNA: TGTGCCATCAGTGAGTCGAGACAGACCCATGAGCAGTTCTTC.

For the CDR3, the DNA is TGTGCCAGCAGTCTAAATTACTACGAGCAGTACTTC. This sequence encodes CASSLNYYEQYF. The chain joins TRBV28 to TRBJ2-7; D is unresolved. The ends were cut back, 5 bases at V and 3 bases at J, with 8 bases in the middle. The germline CDR1 and CDR2 sequences are MDHEN and SYDVKM. This CDR3 has 12 amino acids.

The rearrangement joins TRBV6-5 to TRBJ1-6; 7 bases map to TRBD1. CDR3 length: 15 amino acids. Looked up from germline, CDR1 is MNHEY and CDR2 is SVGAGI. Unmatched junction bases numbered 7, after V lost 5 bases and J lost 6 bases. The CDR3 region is CASSTVRGRNSPLHF. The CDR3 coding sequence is TGTGCCAGCAGTACCGTGAGGGGGCGTAATTCACCCCTCCACTTT.